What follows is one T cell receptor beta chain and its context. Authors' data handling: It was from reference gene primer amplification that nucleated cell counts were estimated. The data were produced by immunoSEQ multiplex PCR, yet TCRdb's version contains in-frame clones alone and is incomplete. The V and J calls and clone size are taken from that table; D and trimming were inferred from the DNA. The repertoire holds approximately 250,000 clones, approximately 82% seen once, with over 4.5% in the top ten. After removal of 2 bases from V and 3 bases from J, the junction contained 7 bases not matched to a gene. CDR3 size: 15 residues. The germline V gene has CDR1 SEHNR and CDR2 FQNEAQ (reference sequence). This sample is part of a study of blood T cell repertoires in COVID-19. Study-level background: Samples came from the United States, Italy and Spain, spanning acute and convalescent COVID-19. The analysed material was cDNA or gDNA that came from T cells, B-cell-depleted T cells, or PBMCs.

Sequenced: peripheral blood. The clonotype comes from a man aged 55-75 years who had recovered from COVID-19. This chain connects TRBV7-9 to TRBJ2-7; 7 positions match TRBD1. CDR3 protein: CASSLTGVAHYEQYF. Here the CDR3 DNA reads TGTGCCAGCAGCTTAACAGGGGTAGCCCACTACGAGCAGTACTTC.